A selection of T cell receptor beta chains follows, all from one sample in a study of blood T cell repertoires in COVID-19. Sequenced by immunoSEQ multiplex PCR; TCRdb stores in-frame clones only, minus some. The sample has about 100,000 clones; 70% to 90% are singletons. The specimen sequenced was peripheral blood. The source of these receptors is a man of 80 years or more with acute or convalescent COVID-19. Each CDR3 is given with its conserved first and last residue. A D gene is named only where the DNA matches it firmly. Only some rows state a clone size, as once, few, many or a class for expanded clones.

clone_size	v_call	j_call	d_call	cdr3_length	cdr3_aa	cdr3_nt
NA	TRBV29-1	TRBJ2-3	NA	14	CSPRRASSTDTQYF	TGCAGCCCCCGAAGGGCTAGCAGCACAGATACGCAGTATTTT
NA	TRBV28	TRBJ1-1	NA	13	CASSLGHDTEAFF	TGTGCCAGCAGTCTGGGACATGACACTGAAGCTTTCTTT
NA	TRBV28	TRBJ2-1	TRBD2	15	CASRRGTSGFYEQFF	TGTGCCAGCCGGAGGGGGACTAGCGGATTCTATGAGCAGTTCTTC
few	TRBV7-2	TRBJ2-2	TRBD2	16	CASSLELAWSTGELFF	TGTGCCAGCAGCTTAGAACTAGCGTGGAGCACCGGGGAGCTGTTTTTT
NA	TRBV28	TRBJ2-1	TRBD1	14	CASRQGGVRIEQFF	TGTGCCAGCAGACAGGGGGGAGTCAGGATTGAGCAGTTCTTC
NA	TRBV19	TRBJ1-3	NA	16	CASSLQDSSSGNTIYF	TGTGCCAGTAGTCTCCAAGACTCAAGCTCTGGAAACACCATATATTTT
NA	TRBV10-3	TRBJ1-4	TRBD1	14	CAISAGQGGEKLFF	TGTGCCATCAGTGCGGGACAGGGAGGTGAAAAACTGTTTTTT
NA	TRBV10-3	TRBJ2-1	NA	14	CAISPGHQNNEQFF	TGTGCCATCAGCCCGGGACACCAGAACAATGAGCAGTTCTTC
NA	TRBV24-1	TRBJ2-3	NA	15	CATSDVRDTTDTQYF	TGTGCCACCAGTGATGTCCGGGACACCACAGATACGCAGTATTTT
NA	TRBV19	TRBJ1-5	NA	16	CASSRGVEVPRQPQHF	TGTGCCAGTAGTCGGGGGGTGGAGGTGCCCCGTCAGCCCCAGCATTTT
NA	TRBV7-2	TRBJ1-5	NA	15	CASSSTPQGIQPQHF	TGTGCCAGCAGCTCCACTCCCCAGGGGATCCAGCCCCAGCATTTT
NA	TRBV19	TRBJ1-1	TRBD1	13	CASSVQGGTEAFF	TGTGCCAGTAGTGTTCAGGGGGGCACTGAAGCTTTCTTT